This T cell receptor beta chain was obtained from a study of graft-versus-host responses after intestinal transplantation. The CDR3 is 16 residues long. V dropped 5 bases and J dropped 7; count of bases not matched to a gene: 13. Germline V CDR1 and CDR2: SEHNR, FQNEAQ (reference sequence). The assay was immunoSEQ multiplex PCR, and TCRdb's table has in-frame clones only and misses some. The data contain around 50,000 clones, 85% to 90% of them singletons. The source was PBMCs, collected 26 days after transplant. The source is a human patient who received an intestinal transplant, so some T cells may come from the graft donor. The chain links TRBV7-9 to TRBJ2-1, with TRBD2 identical over 8 bases. In DNA form, the CDR3 reads TGTGCCAGCAGCGCAACTAGCGGCCCACGGGGGAATGAGCAGTTCTTC. Its protein product is CASSATSGPRGNEQFF.